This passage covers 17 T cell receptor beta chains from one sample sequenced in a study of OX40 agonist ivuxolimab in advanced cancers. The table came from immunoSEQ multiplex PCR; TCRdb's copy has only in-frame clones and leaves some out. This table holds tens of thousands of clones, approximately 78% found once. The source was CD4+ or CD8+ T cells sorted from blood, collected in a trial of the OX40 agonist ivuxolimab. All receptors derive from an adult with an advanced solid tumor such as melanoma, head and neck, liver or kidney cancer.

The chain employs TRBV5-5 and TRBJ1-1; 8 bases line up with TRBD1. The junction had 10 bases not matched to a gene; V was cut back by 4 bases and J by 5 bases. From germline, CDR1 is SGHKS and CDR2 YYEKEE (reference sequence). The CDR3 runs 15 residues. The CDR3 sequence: CASSALDRVKTEAFF. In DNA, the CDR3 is TGTGCCAGCAGCGCACTGGACAGGGTAAAAACTGAAGCTTTCTTT. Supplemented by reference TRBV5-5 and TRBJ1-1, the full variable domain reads DAGVTQSPTHLIKTRGQQVTLRCSPISGHKSVSWYQQVLGQGPQFIFQYYEKEERGRGNFPDRFSARQFPNYSSELNVNALLLGDSALYLCASSALDRVKTEAFFGQGTRLTVV.

The CDR3 DNA reads TGTGCCAGCATTGGGACAGGGGGAGAGACCCAGTACTTC. This encodes CASIGTGGETQYF. This chain uses TRBV6-6 with TRBJ2-5, with 11 bases identical to TRBD1. Germline-derived CDR1 and CDR2 are MNHNY and SVGAGI (reference sequence). There are 13 residues in the CDR3. The J segment lost 4 bases and the V segment lost 7 bases, leaving 2 bases of the junction unmatched.

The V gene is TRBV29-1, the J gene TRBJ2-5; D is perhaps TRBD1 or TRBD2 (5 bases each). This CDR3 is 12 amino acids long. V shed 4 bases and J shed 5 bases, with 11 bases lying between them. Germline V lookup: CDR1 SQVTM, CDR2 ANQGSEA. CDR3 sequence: CSVVGGTETQYF. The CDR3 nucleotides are TGCAGCGTTGTTGGGGGTACGGAGACCCAGTACTTC.

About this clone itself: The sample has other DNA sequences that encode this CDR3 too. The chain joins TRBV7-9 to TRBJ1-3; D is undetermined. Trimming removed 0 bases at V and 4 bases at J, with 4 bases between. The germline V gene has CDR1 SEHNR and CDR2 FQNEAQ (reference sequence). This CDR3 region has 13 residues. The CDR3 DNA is TGTGCCAGCAGCTTAGCAGGGGGAAACACCATATATTTT. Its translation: CASSLAGGNTIYF. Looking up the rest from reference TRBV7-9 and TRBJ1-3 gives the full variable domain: DTGVSQNPRHKITKRGQNVTFRCDPISEHNRLYWYRQTLGQGPEFLTYFQNEAQLEKSRLLSDRFSAERPKGSFSTLEIQRTEQGDSAMYLCASSLAGGNTIYFGEGSWLTVV.

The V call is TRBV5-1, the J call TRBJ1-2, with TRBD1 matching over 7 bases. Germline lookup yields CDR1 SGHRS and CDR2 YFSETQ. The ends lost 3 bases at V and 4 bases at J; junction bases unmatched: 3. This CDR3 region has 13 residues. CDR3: CASSSGQLYGYTF. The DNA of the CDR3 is TGCGCCAGCAGCTCGGGACAGCTCTATGGCTACACCTTC.

CDR3 residues: CAISDWGSYEQYV. CDR3 sequence (DNA): TGTGCCATCAGTGATTGGGGGTCTTACGAGCAGTACGTC. This sequence joins TRBV10-3 and TRBJ2-7; D could derive from TRBD1 or TRBD2 (5 bases each). V was pared by 3 bases and J by 4 bases, with 10 bases between. CDR1 is ENHRY and CDR2 is SYGVKD in the germline V gene. This CDR3 comprises 13 residues.

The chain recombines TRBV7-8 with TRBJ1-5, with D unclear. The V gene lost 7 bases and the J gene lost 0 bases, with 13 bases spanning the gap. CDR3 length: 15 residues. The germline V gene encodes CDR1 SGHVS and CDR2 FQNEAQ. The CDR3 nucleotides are TGTGCCAGCACCCCTTCAGGAAATAGCAATCAGCCCCAGCATTTT. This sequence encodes CASTPSGNSNQPQHF. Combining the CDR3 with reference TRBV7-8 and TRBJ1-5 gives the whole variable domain GAGVSQSPRYKVAKRGQDVALRCDPISGHVSLFWYQQALGQGPEFLTYFQNEAQLDKSGLPSDRFFAERPEGSVSTLKIQRTQQEDSAVYLCASTPSGNSNQPQHFGDGTRLSIL.

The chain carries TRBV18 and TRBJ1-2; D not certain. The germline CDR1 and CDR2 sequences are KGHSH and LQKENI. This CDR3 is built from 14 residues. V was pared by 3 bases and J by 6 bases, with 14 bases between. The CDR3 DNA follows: TGTGCCAGCTCACCTGACGGACCTATTAATGGCTACACCTTC. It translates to CASSPDGPINGYTF.

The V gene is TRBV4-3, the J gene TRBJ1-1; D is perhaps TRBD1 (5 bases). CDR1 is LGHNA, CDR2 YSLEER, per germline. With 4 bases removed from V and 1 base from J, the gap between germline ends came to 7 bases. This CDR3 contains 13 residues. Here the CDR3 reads CASSPTGNTEAFF. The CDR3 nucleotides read TGCGCCAGCAGCCCAACAGGGAACACTGAAGCTTTCTTT.

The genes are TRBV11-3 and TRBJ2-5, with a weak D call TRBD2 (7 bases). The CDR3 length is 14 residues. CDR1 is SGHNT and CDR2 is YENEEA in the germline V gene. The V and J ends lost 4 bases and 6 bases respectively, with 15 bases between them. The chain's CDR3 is CASSSGGPGKTQYF. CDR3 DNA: TGTGCCAGCAGCTCCGGGGGGCCCGGCAAGACCCAGTACTTC.

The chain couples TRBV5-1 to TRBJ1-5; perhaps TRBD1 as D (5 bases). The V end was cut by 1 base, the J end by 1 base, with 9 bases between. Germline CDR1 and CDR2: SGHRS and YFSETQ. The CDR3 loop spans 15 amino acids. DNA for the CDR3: TGCGCCAGCAGCTTGAATGGGGGAAGCAATCAGCCCCAGCATTTT. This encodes CASSLNGGSNQPQHF.

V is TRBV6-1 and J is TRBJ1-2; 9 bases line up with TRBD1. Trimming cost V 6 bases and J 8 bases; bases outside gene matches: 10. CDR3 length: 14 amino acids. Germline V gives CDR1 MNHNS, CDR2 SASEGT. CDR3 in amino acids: CASRDRDRVHGYTF. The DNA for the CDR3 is TGTGCCAGCAGAGACCGGGACAGGGTTCACGGCTACACCTTC.

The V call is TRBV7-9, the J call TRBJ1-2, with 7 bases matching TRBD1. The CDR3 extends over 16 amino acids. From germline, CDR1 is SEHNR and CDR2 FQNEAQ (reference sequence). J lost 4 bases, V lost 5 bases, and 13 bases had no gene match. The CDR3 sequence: CASSELLTGPIYGYTF. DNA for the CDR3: TGTGCCAGCAGCGAGCTCTTGACAGGGCCCATCTATGGCTACACCTTC.

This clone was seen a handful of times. CDR3: CASSQSITGANVLTF. The CDR3 DNA sequence: TGTGCCAGCTCACAGTCAATTACTGGGGCCAACGTCCTGACTTTC. V is TRBV18 and J is TRBJ2-6; D uncertain. This CDR3 is 15 amino acids long. Germline V gene sequence: CDR1 KGHSH, CDR2 LQKENI. Deletions cut 4 bases from V and 2 bases from J, with 9 bases between.

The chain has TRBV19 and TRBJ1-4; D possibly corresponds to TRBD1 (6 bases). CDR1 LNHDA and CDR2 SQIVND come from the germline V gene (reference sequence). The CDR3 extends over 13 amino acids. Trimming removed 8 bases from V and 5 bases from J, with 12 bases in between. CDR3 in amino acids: CASRGAGNEKLFF. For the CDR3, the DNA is TGTGCCAGTCGGGGGGCCGGAAATGAAAAACTGTTTTTT.

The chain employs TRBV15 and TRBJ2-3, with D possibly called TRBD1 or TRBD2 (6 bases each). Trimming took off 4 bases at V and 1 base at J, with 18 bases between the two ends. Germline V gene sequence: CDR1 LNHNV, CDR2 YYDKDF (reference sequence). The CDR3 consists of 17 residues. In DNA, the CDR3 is TGTGCCACCAGCAAAACGGGGGCCATCCCTGGCACAGATACGCAGTATTTT. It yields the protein CATSKTGAIPGTDTQYF.

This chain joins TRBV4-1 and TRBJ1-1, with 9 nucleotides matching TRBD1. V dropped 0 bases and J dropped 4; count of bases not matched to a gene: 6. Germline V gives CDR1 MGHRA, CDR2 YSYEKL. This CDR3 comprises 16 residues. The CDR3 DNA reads TGCGCCAGCAGCCAAGATGACTGGACAGGGGTCACTGAAGCTTTCTTT. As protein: CASSQDDWTGVTEAFF.